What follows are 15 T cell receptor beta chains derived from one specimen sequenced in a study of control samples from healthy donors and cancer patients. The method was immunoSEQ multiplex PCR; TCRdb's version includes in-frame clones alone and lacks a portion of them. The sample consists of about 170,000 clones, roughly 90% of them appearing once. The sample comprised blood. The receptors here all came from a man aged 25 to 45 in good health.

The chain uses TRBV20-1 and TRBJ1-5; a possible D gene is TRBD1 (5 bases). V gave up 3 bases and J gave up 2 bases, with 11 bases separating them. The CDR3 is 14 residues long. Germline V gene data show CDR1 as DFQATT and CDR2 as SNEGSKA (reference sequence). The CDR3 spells CSASGQGGNQPQHF. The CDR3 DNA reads TGCAGTGCTAGTGGGCAGGGAGGCAATCAGCCCCAGCATTTT.

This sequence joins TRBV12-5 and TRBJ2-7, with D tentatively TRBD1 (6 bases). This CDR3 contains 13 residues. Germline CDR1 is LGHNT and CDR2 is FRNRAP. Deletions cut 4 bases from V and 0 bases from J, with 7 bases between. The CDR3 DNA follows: TGTGCTAGTGGTTCACAGGGCTCCTACGAGCAGTACTTC. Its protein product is CASGSQGSYEQYF.

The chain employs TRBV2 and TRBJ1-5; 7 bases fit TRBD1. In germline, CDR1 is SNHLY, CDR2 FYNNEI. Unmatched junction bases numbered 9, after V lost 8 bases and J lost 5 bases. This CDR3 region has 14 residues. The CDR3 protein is CASGTEVWDQPQHF. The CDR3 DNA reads TGTGCCAGCGGGACAGAGGTATGGGATCAGCCCCAGCATTTT.

The CDR3 protein is CASRSELNTEAFF. CDR3 DNA sequence: TGTGCCAGCAGATCCGAGCTGAACACTGAAGCTTTCTTT. The rearrangement links TRBV6-5 to TRBJ1-1; unclear D gene. Germline-derived CDR1 and CDR2 are MNHEY and SVGAGI. The CDR3 has 13 residues. Trimming removed 6 bases at V and 0 bases at J, with 8 bases between.

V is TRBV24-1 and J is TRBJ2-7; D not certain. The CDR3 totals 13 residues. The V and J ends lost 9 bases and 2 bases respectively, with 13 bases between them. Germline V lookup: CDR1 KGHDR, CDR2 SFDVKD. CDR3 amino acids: CATQQGGAYEQYF. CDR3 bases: TGTGCCACCCAACAAGGCGGCGCCTACGAGCAGTACTTC.

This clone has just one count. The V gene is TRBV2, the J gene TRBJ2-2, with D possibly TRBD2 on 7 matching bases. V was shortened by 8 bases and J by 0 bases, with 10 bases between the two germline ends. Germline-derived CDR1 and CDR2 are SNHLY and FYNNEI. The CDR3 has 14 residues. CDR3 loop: CASGRGANTGELFF. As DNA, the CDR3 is TGTGCCAGCGGGAGGGGGGCGAACACCGGGGAGCTGTTTTTT.

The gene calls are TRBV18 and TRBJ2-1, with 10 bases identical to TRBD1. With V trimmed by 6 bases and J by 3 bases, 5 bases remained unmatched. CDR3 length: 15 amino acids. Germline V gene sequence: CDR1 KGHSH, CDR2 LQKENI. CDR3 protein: CASSPDRGLYNEQFF. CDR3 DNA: TGTGCCAGCTCCCCCGACAGGGGGCTCTACAATGAGCAGTTCTTC. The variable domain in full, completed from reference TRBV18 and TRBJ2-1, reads NAGVMQNPRHLVRRRGQEARLRCSPMKGHSHVYWYRQLPEEGLKFMVYLQKENIIDESGMPKERFSAEFPKEGPSILRIQQVVRGDSAAYFCASSPDRGLYNEQFFGPGTRLTVL.

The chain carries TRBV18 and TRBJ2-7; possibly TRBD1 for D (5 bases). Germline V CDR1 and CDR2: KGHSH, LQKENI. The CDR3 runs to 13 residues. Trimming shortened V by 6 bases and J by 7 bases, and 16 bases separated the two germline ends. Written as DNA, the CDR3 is TGTGCCAGCTCCTCAGGGTACTCCGGGGAGCAGTACTTC. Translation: CASSSGYSGEQYF.

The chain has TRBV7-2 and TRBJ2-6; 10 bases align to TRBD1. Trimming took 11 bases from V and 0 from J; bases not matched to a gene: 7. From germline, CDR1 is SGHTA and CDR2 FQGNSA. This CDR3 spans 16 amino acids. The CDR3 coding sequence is TGTGCCTACCGGGACAGGGGAGGCTCTGGGGCCAACGTCCTGACTTTC. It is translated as CAYRDRGGSGANVLTF.

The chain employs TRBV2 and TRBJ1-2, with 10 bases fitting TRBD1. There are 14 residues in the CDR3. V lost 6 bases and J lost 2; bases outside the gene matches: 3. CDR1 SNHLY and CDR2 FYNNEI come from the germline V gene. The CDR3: CASRTGGANYGYTF. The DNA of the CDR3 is TGTGCCAGCAGGACAGGGGGCGCAAACTATGGCTACACCTTC. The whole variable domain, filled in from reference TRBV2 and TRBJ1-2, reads EPEVTQTPSHQVTQMGQEVILRCVPISNHLYFYWYRQILGQKVEFLVSFYNNEISEKSEIFDDQFSVERPDGSNFTLKIRSTKLEDSAMYFCASRTGGANYGYTFGSGTRLTVV.

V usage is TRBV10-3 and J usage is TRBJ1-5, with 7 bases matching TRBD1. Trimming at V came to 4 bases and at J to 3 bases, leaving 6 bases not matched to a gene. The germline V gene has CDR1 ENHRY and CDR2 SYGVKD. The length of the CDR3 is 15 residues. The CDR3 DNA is TGTGCCATCAGTGGTTCCGGGACAGACAATCAGCCCCAGCATTTT. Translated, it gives CAISGSGTDNQPQHF.

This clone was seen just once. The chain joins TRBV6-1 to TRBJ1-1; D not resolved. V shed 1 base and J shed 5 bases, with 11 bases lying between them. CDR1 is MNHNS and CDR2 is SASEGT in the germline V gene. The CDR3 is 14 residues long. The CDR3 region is CASSEGEGRTEAFF. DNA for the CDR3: TGTGCCAGCAGTGAAGGGGAGGGAAGGACTGAAGCTTTCTTT.

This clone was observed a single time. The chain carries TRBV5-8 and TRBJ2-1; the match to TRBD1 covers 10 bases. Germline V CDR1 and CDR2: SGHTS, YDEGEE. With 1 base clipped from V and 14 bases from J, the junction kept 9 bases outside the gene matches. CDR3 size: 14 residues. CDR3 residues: CASSLSGQGENEFF. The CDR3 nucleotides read TGTGCCAGCAGCTTGTCTGGACAGGGGGAGAACGAGTTCTTC.

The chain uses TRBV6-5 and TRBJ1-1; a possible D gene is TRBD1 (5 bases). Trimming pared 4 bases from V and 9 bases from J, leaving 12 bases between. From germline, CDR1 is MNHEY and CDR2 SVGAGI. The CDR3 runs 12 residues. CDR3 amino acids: CASSSTTAKAFF. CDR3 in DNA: TGTGCCAGCAGTTCGACGACAGCTAAAGCTTTCTTT.

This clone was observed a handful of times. CDR3 in amino acids: CASSQDWKKDQPQHF. The CDR3 bases are TGCGCCAGCAGCCAAGATTGGAAAAAAGATCAGCCCCAGCATTTT. The rearrangement uses TRBV4-3 and TRBJ1-5, with D unclear. Germline CDR1 is LGHNA and CDR2 is YSLEER. Deletions cut 0 bases from V and 5 bases from J, with 11 bases between. The CDR3 covers 15 residues.